Reported below is one T cell receptor (beta chain). Its target is not known. A much more abundant neighbour one base away suggests this may be a read error. TCR alpha and beta CDR3 regions were amplified from RNA using iRepertoire nested multiplex PCR. Via MiXCR, TCRdb re-called the multiplex PCR reads, giving one row per CDR3 protein. The sample shows 100,000 to 150,000 distinct CDR3 sequences, approximately 25% of them seen only once. This entry is derived from a study of glioma-infiltrating T cells. General study points: Only very few CDR3 sequences appeared in both tissue and blood. Gliomas, especially low-grade, showed above-expected tissue-blood divergence; non-neoplastic patients showed below.

With 0 bases removed from V and 0 bases from J, the gap between germline ends came to 6 bases. Germline CDR1 and CDR2: SGHTA and FQGTGA. CDR3 size: 15 residues. The specimen was glioma tissue, nonneoplastic brain tissue, or PBMCs (not recorded which). The TCR comes from a human donor with low-grade glioma or glioblastoma, undergoing nonglioma brain surgery, or in good health (not recorded which). The rearrangement links TRBV7-3 to TRBJ2-1; D not resolved. CDR3 nucleotides: TGTGCCAGCAGCTTAACCGATAACTCCTACAATGAGCAGTTCTTC. Translating it yields CASSLTDNSYNEQFF.